One T cell receptor (beta chain) is described in this entry. The clone's antigen remains unknown. Base qualities are not provided; no much larger clone lies one nucleotide away. The sample comes from a study of T cell responses to AZD1222 COVID-19 vaccine (dated by TCRdb to about 2021). In terms of the full investigation: AZD1222 recipients whose second dose came at about 4 weeks and those whose second dose came at about 12 weeks were combined into one group, since spike-specific TCR depth and breadth did not differ between the two schedules. TCR sequencing was performed for 230 to 250 trial participants, of whom about 200 were given two doses of AZD1222 and some 26 were given two doses of MenACWY control vaccine. Trial participants were enrolled by age into subgroups of 18-55, 56-69 and 70-plus years, and roughly 160, 29 and 62 TCR-sequenced participants, respectively, were included in these subgroups.

The sample's time point, from its label and the paper: baseline before first vaccination. The vaccinee samples were drawn from two UK trials, COV001 and COV002, one of which was a single-blind randomized controlled phase 2/3 trial testing AZD1222 (ChAdOx1 nCoV-19) in healthy adults. For TCRbeta chain sequencing, PBMC samples from trial participants were taken at day 0 and at day 28 after the second dose. The CDR3 regions of human TCRbeta chains were subjected to immunosequencing. Per the original workflow: TCRs in the repertoires were matched against a reference library of SARS-CoV-2-specific TCRs that had been generated with the MIRA antigen-specificity platform. Breadth meant the fraction of unique TCRs that were SARS-CoV-2-associated, whereas depth meant the fraction of total T cells that were SARS-CoV-2-associated. Using the MIRA data, every spike-specific TCR was mapped to the spike region that the TCR reacted to and assigned to either a CD4 or a CD8 class. Log10-transformed breadth and depth values were compared by one-way ANOVA with Sidak's multiple comparisons tests. Here the immuneACCESS table is served through TCRdb, limited to in-frame sequences with V and J called. Missing clones are a known gap in these copies; in checked studies unresolved V genes cover under half, and the rest lacks a known reason. For V, J and clone size, that table is used; D and trimming come from the DNA. The sample records approximately 130,000 clones, around 85% of which are singletons. Jointly, the top ten make up just under 9.5% of the sample.

What the study reported, not specific to this receptor: Because no day 14 peak-response samples were available, repertoires were characterized only after the peak T cell response. Only five or six AZD1222 recipients were SARS-CoV-2 seropositive at baseline, limiting conclusions about previously exposed vaccinees. CD4 TCRs associated with the vaccine covered the entire spike protein, and the dominant responses were in regions 160-218 and 743-854. After two AZD1222 doses, spike-specific TCR breadth and depth were significantly higher than at day 0 and than in MenACWY recipients. Most participants were white British and females outnumbered males, and the authors suggested that clonal diversity may have been underestimated. The 56-69-year group was small, and its depth increase did not reach significance, likely because of low power. Reportedly, close to half of the unique spike-specific TCRs recognized epitopes lying outside the regions that are mutated in the B.1.351 and B.1.1.7 variants.

As encoded in the germline V gene (reference sequence), CDR1 is GTSNPN while CDR2 is SVGIG. There are 15 amino acids in the CDR3, from cysteine to phenylalanine inclusive. Here the CDR3 DNA is all that survives: 45 bases in frame from base 1. The V end loses 3 bases and the J end loses 0 bases, and a stretch of 12 bases separates them. The specimen was peripheral blood, collected on day 0 of AZD1222 vaccination. Recombination connected TRBV30 to TRBJ1-3; TRBD1 is a possible D gene, resting on 5 matching bases. This TCR was sampled from an adult in good health. Here the CDR3 is given as CAWSRTQNSGNTIYF. The DNA sequence is given as TGTGCCTGGAGCCGGACACAAAACTCTGGAAACACCATATATTTT.